Presented here are 20 T cell receptor beta chains from one specimen sequenced in a study of CD8+CD57+ T cells in acquired aplastic anemia. The template used for profiling TCR beta VDJ and CDR3 was genomic DNA. TCRdb used MiXCR to reprocess the reads, holding one entry per CDR3 protein. The data contain around 170,000 distinct CDR3 sequences, around 43% of them seen just once; the ten biggest clones take up 3% to 4%. Patients chosen for sequencing had shown CD8+CD57+ cell expansion by flow cytometry. Sequenced sample: sorted CD4+, CD8+, or CD8+CD57+ T cells (not recorded which) from PBMCs. All receptors derive from a human donor with aplastic anemia.

This clonotype has more than one count but fewer than ten. The chain combines TRBV2 with TRBJ2-1; D unresolved. Germline V gene sequence: CDR1 SNHLY, CDR2 FYNNEI. Trimming pared 5 bases from V and 6 bases from J, leaving 17 bases between. The CDR3 is 15 residues long. CDR3 in amino acids: CASSTDMRSPNEQFF. CDR3 sequence (DNA): TGTGCCAGCAGTACCGACATGCGGTCCCCCAATGAGCAGTTCTTC.

This clonotype showed up many times. The rearrangement links TRBV6-2 or TRBV6-3 to TRBJ2-1, with TRBD2 identical over 7 bases. The trim removed 2 bases at V and 6 bases at J, leaving 4 bases unmatched. Per the germline V gene, CDR1 is MNHEY and CDR2 is SVGEGT. The CDR3 totals 14 residues. The CDR3 region is CASSYSLAVNEQFF. The CDR3 region has the DNA TGTGCCAGCAGTTACAGTCTAGCGGTCAATGAGCAGTTCTTC.

This chain links TRBV2 with TRBJ2-6; the D gene is possibly TRBD2 (6 bases). Germline-derived CDR1 and CDR2 are SNHLY and FYNNEI. The CDR3 extends over 17 amino acids. The V and J ends lost 4 bases and 0 bases respectively, with 13 bases between them. CDR3 loop: CASSGVGGSSGANVLTF. CDR3 nucleotides: TGTGCCAGCAGTGGAGTGGGAGGATCCTCTGGGGCCAACGTCCTGACTTTC.

This clonotype was recorded many times. This chain links TRBV18 with TRBJ2-7; 13 bases are shared with TRBD2. J was trimmed by 7 bases and V by 3 bases; bases with no gene match: 6. CDR1 KGHSH and CDR2 LQKENI come from the germline V gene. The CDR3 is 15 residues long. As DNA, the CDR3 is TGTGCCAGCTCACCCACTAGCGGGGGGGCCCGGGAGCAGTACTTC. It codes for CASSPTSGGAREQYF.

This clonotype was recorded many times. The gene calls are TRBV24-1 and TRBJ2-1, with 7 nucleotides matching TRBD2. Germline V lookup: CDR1 KGHDR, CDR2 SFDVKD. The J segment lost 3 bases and the V segment lost 4 bases, leaving 11 bases of the junction unmatched. The CDR3 extends over 17 amino acids. CDR3 nucleotides: TGTGCCACCAGTGAGTCTCCTCCCGGGACTAACTACAATGAGCAGTTCTTC. Translated, it gives CATSESPPGTNYNEQFF.

The chain employs TRBV25-1 and TRBJ1-4, with 10 bases that match TRBD1. The CDR3 runs 15 residues. The ends lost 4 bases at V and 6 bases at J; junction bases unmatched: 5. Germline V gives CDR1 MGHDK, CDR2 SYGVNS. CDR3 protein: CASSGRGQGHEKLFF. In DNA form, the CDR3 reads TGTGCCAGCAGTGGAAGGGGACAGGGGCATGAAAAACTGTTTTTT.

The chain employs TRBV19 and TRBJ2-7, with D possibly matching TRBD2 (5 bases). CDR1 is LNHDA and CDR2 is SQIVND in the germline V gene (reference sequence). Trimming cost V 3 bases and J 0 bases, with 12 bases left between them. The CDR3 has 15 amino acids. The CDR3 sequence is CASSMPDSSSYEQYF. The CDR3 DNA follows: TGTGCCAGTAGTATGCCGGACTCGAGCTCCTACGAGCAGTACTTC.

In this sample, this clonotype turned up many times. This chain connects TRBV10-3 to TRBJ2-3; 12 bases align to TRBD2. Germline trimming cut 3 bases from V and 3 bases from J; bases unmatched to any gene: 7. The CDR3 contains 17 residues. Germline CDR1 is ENHRY and CDR2 is SYGVKD. CDR3 amino acids: CAISDLTSGRLTDTQYF. The CDR3 DNA is TGTGCCATCAGTGACCTGACTAGCGGGAGATTGACAGATACGCAGTATTTT.

The chain employs TRBV2 and TRBJ1-2; the D is unclear. CDR1 is SNHLY, CDR2 FYNNEI, per germline. This CDR3 has 10 amino acids. V was pared by 7 bases and J by 8 bases, with 8 bases between. The CDR3, as DNA: TGTGCCAGCAAGGGTGAGGGCTACACCTTC. Its protein is CASKGEGYTF. Drawing the rest from reference TRBV2 and TRBJ1-2, the complete variable domain is EPEVTQTPSHQVTQMGQEVILRCVPISNHLYFYWYRQILGQKVEFLVSFYNNEISEKSEIFDDQFSVERPDGSNFTLKIRSTKLEDSAMYFCASKGEGYTFGSGTRLTVV.

The chain links TRBV11-2 to TRBJ2-1; D is possibly TRBD1 or TRBD2 (5 bases each). Trimming shortened V by 5 bases and J by 2 bases, and 13 bases separated the two germline ends. This CDR3 spans 15 amino acids. Germline V gene data show CDR1 as SGHAT and CDR2 as FQNNGV. DNA for the CDR3: TGTGCCAGCAGCCGTAGCCGGGACCCCTACAATGAGCAGTTCTTC. Residues: CASSRSRDPYNEQFF.

V gene TRBV29-1 combines with J gene TRBJ1-5; no clear D gene. The CDR3 covers 13 residues. The ends were cut back, 7 bases at V and 2 bases at J, with 12 bases in the middle. CDR1 is SQVTM, CDR2 ANQGSEA, per germline. CDR3 residues: CSAADDGNQPQHF. In DNA, the CDR3 is TGCAGCGCCGCCGATGATGGCAATCAGCCCCAGCATTTT.

Ten or more counts support this clonotype. The chain links TRBV5-8 to TRBJ2-5, with D possibly matching TRBD1 (5 bases). The CDR3 runs to 13 residues. CDR1 and CDR2 from the germline V gene are SGHTS and YDEGEE. The V end was cut by 3 bases, the J end by 3 bases, with 9 bases between. The CDR3 coding sequence is TGTGCCAGCAGCTCGAGACAGAAAGAGACCCAGTACTTC. Its protein product is CASSSRQKETQYF.

This clonotype was detected ten times or more. The chain links TRBV5-6 to TRBJ2-7, with D possibly TRBD1 on 6 matching bases. V gave up 3 bases and J gave up 5 bases, with 27 bases separating them. The CDR3 loop spans 18 amino acids. Germline CDR1 is SGHDT and CDR2 is YYEEEE. The CDR3 is CASSSRTGQQHSWDEQYV. The CDR3 bases are TGTGCCAGCAGCTCCAGGACCGGACAGCAGCATTCCTGGGACGAGCAGTACGTC.

This chain connects TRBV7-8 to TRBJ1-2; D is undetermined. The germline V gene encodes CDR1 SGHVS and CDR2 FQNEAQ. Trimming pared 5 bases from V and 8 bases from J, leaving 15 bases between. The CDR3 contains 13 residues. CDR3 sequence (DNA): TGTGCCAGCAGCCTGGACCGATTCGAGGGCTACACCTTC. It is translated as CASSLDRFEGYTF.

This clonotype was counted at least ten times. V usage is TRBV19 and J usage is TRBJ2-2; D possibly corresponds to TRBD2 (5 bases). The CDR3 extends over 17 amino acids. CDR1 and CDR2 (germline): LNHDA, SQIVND (reference sequence). Between the trimmed V and J ends, which lost 2 bases and 2 bases, there was a span of 15 bases. In DNA form, the CDR3 reads TGTGCCAGTAGTATATACAGTCGGGGTGTCAACACCGGGGAGCTGTTTTTT. As protein: CASSIYSRGVNTGELFF.

With respect to this clonotype: A much larger clone lies one base from this, so it may be a read error. The J gene is TRBJ2-5, the V gene TRBV9; D may be TRBD2 (5 bases). Germline V gives CDR1 SGDLS, CDR2 YYNGEE. This CDR3 comprises 16 residues. The CDR3 loop reads CASSVEAVPRWETRYF. The CDR3 nucleotides read TGTGCCAGCAGCGTAGAAGCGGTCCCAAGATGGGAGACCCGGTACTTC.

This clonotype is classed as medium-sized. This chain uses TRBV25-1 with TRBJ1-6; maybe TRBD1 (6 bases). The CDR3 sequence is 17 residues long. CDR1 and CDR2 from the germline V gene are MGHDK and SYGVNS. V shed 2 bases and J shed 5 bases, with 16 bases lying between them. CDR3 residues: CASSERGGGVNNSPLHF. CDR3 nucleotides: TGTGCCAGCAGTGAAAGAGGAGGGGGTGTCAATAATTCACCCCTCCACTTT.

This CDR3 is CASSDMDSPSSYEQYF. In nucleotides, the CDR3 is TGTGCCAGCAGCGACATGGACAGCCCCTCCTCCTACGAGCAGTACTTC. This chain joins TRBV9 and TRBJ2-7; perhaps TRBD1 as D (6 bases). The CDR3 consists of 16 residues. V gave up 3 bases and J gave up 0 bases, with 16 bases separating them. CDR1 and CDR2 (germline): SGDLS, YYNGEE.

J is TRBJ1-4 and V is TRBV11-3, with D hard to call. V gave up 3 bases and J gave up 10 bases, with 12 bases separating them. The length of the CDR3 is 13 residues. CDR1 and CDR2 from the germline V gene are SGHNT and YENEEA. In DNA, the CDR3 is TGTGCCAGCAGCTTCGGGGAACGCGGAAAACTGTTTTTT. Its translation is CASSFGERGKLFF.

This clonotype has a handful of counts. The chain employs TRBV15 and TRBJ1-6; no clear D. This CDR3 region has 15 residues. The germline V gene encodes CDR1 LNHNV and CDR2 YYDKDF (reference sequence). The V and J ends lost 5 bases and 9 bases respectively, with 17 bases between them. CDR3 DNA sequence: TGTGCCACCAGCCCGACTGAGGGATCTACTTCACCCCTCCACTTT. Residues: CATSPTEGSTSPLHF.